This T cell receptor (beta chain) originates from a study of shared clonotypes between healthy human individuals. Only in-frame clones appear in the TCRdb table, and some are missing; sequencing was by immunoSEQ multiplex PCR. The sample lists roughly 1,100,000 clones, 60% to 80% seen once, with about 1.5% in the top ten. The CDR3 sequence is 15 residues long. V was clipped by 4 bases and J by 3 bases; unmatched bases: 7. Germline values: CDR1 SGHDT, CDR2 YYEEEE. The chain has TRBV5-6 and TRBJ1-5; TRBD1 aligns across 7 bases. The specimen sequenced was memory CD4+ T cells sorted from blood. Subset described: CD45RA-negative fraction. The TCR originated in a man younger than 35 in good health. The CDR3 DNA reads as TGTGCCAGCAGCACTCTGGGACAGCTCAATCAGCCCCAGCATTTT. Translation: CASSTLGQLNQPQHF.